This TCR beta chain was found in a study of blood T cell repertoires in COVID-19. Study in general: COVID-19 samples collected from the United States, Italy and Spain covered acute and convalescent phases. PBMCs, B-cell-depleted T cells, or T cells provided the cDNA or gDNA that made up the material.

Germline assignment: CDR1 SGHNT and CDR2 YYREEE (reference sequence). The CDR3 contains 13 residues. Trimming stripped 4 bases from V and 2 bases from J, with 9 bases between. In the authors' workflow: Nucleated cell number was recorded as an estimate derived from reference gene primer amplification. Only in-frame clones appear in the TCRdb table, and some are missing; sequencing was by immunoSEQ multiplex PCR. V, J and clone size were drawn from that table, and D and trimming were deduced from the DNA. The sample yields more than 200,000 clones, approximately 80% seen once. Clinical history reported by participants formed the basis on which cohorts were assigned.

Sequenced: PBMCs or T cells enriched from blood (not recorded which). The sequence was obtained from a woman aged 40 to 50 with acute COVID-19. J is TRBJ1-1 and V is TRBV5-4; D remains unclear. Here the CDR3 DNA reads TGTGCCAGCAGCCCCAGGATTAACACTGAAGCTTTCTTT. It yields the protein CASSPRINTEAFF.